A selection of T cell receptor beta chains follows, all from one sample in a study of blood T cell repertoires in COVID-19. The assay was immunoSEQ multiplex PCR, and TCRdb's table has in-frame clones only and misses some. The sample lists over 200,000 clones, about 87% seen once, with roughly 3% in the top ten. Specimen: peripheral blood. These receptors were taken from a man aged 30 to 45 with COVID-19, enrolled during active disease. Both conserved end residues are part of each CDR3. D genes are given only for firm matches. The size entry is marked missing in some rows and otherwise reads once, few, many or a size class.

CASSGDRGGNQPQHF	TGTGCCAGCAGTGGGGACAGGGGTGGCAATCAGCCCCAGCATTTT	TRBV2	NA	TRBD1	TRBJ1-5
CASSLNSGELFF	TGTGCCAGCAGTTTAAACTCCGGGGAGCTGTTTTTT	TRBV27	NA	NA	TRBJ2-2
CASQLAGAYEQYF	TGCGCCAGCCAACTAGCGGGGGCCTACGAGCAGTACTTC	TRBV5-1	once	TRBD2	TRBJ2-7
CASSFVKNGIPSNEKLFF	TGTGCCAGCAGCTTTGTCAAGAATGGCATACCCTCTAATGAAAAACTGTTTTTT	TRBV7-9	NA	NA	TRBJ1-4
CASSPYPGTRVGPDNNEQFF	TGTGCCAGCAGTCCCTATCCCGGGACACGTGTGGGCCCTGACAACAATGAGCAGTTCTTC	TRBV27	NA	NA	TRBJ2-1
CASSLVGLAGDEQFF	TGTGCCAGCAGCTTAGTAGGACTAGCGGGAGATGAGCAGTTCTTC	TRBV7-2	NA	TRBD2	TRBJ2-1
CASSIGGDLIVYNEQFF	TGTGCCAGTAGTATCGGGGGGGACTTGATTGTCTACAATGAGCAGTTCTTC	TRBV19	NA	TRBD2	TRBJ2-1
CASQGVVILNTEAFF	TGTGCCAGCCAAGGGGTAGTGATCCTGAACACTGAAGCTTTCTTT	TRBV6-5	NA	NA	TRBJ1-1
CASGPQGNAYEQYF	TGTGCTAGTGGTCCCCAGGGGAACGCCTACGAGCAGTACTTC	TRBV12-5	NA	NA	TRBJ2-7
CASSSTGVFALLGSPLHF	TGTGCCAGCAGCTCAACAGGGGTCTTTGCCCTCCTTGGTTCACCCCTCCACTTT	TRBV7-9	NA	TRBD1	TRBJ1-6
CASSRDRGGEQYF	TGTGCCAGCAGTCGTGACAGGGGAGGAGAGCAGTACTTC	TRBV6-4	NA	TRBD1	TRBJ2-7
CASSTSSYNEQFF	TGTGCCAGCAGCACGAGCTCCTACAATGAGCAGTTCTTC	TRBV6-5	NA	NA	TRBJ2-1
CASSMGTANTEAFF	TGTGCCAGTAGTATGGGGACAGCAAACACTGAAGCTTTCTTT	TRBV19	NA	TRBD1	TRBJ1-1
CASSLDLDTQYF	TGTGCCAGCAGCTTAGATCTAGATACGCAGTATTTT	TRBV7-2	NA	NA	TRBJ2-3
CASSTAGGPSYEQYF	TGTGCCAGCAGCACCGCAGGGGGGCCCTCCTACGAGCAGTACTTC	TRBV27	NA	NA	TRBJ2-7
CASSAGNVQGRYYYGYTF	TGTGCCAGCAGCGCAGGGAATGTACAGGGGAGGTATTACTATGGCTACACCTTC	TRBV9	few	TRBD1	TRBJ1-2
CASSCGGDTNEKLFF	TGTGCCAGCAGCTGTGGGGGGGACACTAATGAAAAACTGTTTTTT	TRBV7-9	NA	NA	TRBJ1-4
CASSSNRGFYNEQFF	TGTGCCAGTAGTTCGAACAGGGGATTTTACAATGAGCAGTTCTTC	TRBV19	NA	TRBD1	TRBJ2-1
CATSDATTGYTDTQYF	TGTGCCACCAGTGATGCCACGACGGGATACACAGATACGCAGTATTTT	TRBV24-1	NA	NA	TRBJ2-3
CASLGGLNTEAFF	TGTGCCAGTCTCGGGGGATTGAACACTGAAGCTTTCTTT	TRBV3-1/TRBV3-2	NA	NA	TRBJ1-1
CASTRGYGYTF	TGTGCCAGCACCAGGGGATATGGCTACACCTTC	TRBV12-3/TRBV12-4	few	NA	TRBJ1-2
CASSRTGGYNSPLHF	TGTGCCAGCAGTCGGACAGGGGGATATAATTCACCCCTCCACTTT	TRBV6-5	NA	TRBD1	TRBJ1-6
CASSRGSSYGYTF	TGTGCCAGCAGCCGAGGGAGTTCGTATGGCTACACCTTC	TRBV2	NA	NA	TRBJ1-2
CASRRDRVKGEAFF	TGTGCCAGCCGCCGGGACAGGGTGAAGGGTGAAGCTTTCTTT	TRBV6-2/TRBV6-3	NA	TRBD1	TRBJ1-1
CASSRSGTGFGEQYF	TGTGCCAGCAGCCGTTCCGGGACAGGGTTTGGGGAGCAGTACTTC	TRBV3-1/TRBV3-2	once	TRBD1	TRBJ2-7
CASSVGDRGFREQYF	TGTGCCAGCAGCGTAGGTGACAGGGGATTCCGCGAGCAGTACTTC	TRBV9	few	TRBD1	TRBJ2-7
CASSYRTGSYNEQFF	TGTGCCAGCAGTTACCGGACAGGGTCGTACAATGAGCAGTTCTTC	TRBV6-5	NA	TRBD1	TRBJ2-1
CASSLVAGGPDEQFF	TGCGCCAGCAGCTTGGTAGCGGGGGGCCCCGATGAGCAGTTCTTC	TRBV5-1	NA	TRBD2	TRBJ2-1
CASSQVLSYNSPLHF	TGCGCCAGCAGCCAAGTCCTCTCCTATAATTCACCCCTCCACTTT	TRBV4-1	NA	NA	TRBJ1-6
CSVAGTPISYNEQFF	TGCAGCGTTGCCGGGACACCCATCTCCTACAATGAGCAGTTCTTC	TRBV29-1	NA	NA	TRBJ2-1
CASSPPAGTEAFF	TGTGCCAGCAGTCCCCCGGCAGGGACTGAAGCTTTCTTT	TRBV12-3/TRBV12-4	NA	NA	TRBJ1-1
CSVDSIWLTGYTF	TGCAGCGTCGACAGTATCTGGCTTACTGGCTACACCTTC	TRBV29-1	NA	NA	TRBJ1-2